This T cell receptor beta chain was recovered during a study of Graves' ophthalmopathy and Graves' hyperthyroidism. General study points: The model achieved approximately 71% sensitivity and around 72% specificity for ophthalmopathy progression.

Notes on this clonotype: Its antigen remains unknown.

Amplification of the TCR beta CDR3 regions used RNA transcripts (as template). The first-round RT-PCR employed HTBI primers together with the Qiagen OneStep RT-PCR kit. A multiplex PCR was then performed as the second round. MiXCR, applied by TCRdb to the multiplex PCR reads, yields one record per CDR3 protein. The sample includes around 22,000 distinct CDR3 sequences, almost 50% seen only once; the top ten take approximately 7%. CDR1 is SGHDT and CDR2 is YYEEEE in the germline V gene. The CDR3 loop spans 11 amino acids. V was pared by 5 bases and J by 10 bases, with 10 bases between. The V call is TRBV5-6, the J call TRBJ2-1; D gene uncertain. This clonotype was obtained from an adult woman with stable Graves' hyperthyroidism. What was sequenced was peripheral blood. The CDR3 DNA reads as TGTGCCAGCAGAACCTTGAGCGAGCAGTTCTTC. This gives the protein CASRTLSEQFF.